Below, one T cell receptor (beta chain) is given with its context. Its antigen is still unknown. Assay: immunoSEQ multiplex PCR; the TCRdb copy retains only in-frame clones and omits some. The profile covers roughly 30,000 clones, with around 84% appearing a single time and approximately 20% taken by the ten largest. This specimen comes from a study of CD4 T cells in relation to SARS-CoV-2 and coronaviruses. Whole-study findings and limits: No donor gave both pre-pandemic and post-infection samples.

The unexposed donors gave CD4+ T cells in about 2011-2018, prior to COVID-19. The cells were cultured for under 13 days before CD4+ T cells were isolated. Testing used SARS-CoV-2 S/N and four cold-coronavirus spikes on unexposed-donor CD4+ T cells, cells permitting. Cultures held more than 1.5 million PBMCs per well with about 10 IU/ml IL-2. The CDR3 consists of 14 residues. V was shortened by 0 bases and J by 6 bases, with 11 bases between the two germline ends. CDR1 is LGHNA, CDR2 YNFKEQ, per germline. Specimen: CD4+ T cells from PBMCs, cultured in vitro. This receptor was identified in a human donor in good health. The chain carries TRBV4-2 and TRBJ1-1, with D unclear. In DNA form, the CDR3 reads TGTGCCAGCAGCCAAGACGGAGGGTTGCCTGAAGCTTTCTTT. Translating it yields CASSQDGGLPEAFF.